Sequencing of this T cell receptor beta chain was carried out in a study of blood T cell repertoires in COVID-19. Produced via immunoSEQ multiplex PCR; TCRdb's table is partial and in-frame only. The sample carries about 230,000 clones, 88% recorded once. Contact with a PCR-confirmed or clinician-diagnosed COVID-19 case occurred within 2 weeks of entry. The source is a woman aged 25 to 39 who had been exposed to COVID-19. Sequenced sample: PBMCs or T cells enriched from blood (not recorded which).

Written as DNA, the CDR3 is TGTGCCAGCAGCCAGGGCCAGGGGGAAGGCTACGAGCAGTACTTC. Translation: CASSQGQGEGYEQYF. This sequence joins TRBV4-2 and TRBJ2-7; 7 bases fit TRBD1. Per germline, CDR1 LGHNA and CDR2 YNFKEQ. Unmatched junction bases numbered 8, after V lost 3 bases and J lost 3 bases. The CDR3 has 15 amino acids.